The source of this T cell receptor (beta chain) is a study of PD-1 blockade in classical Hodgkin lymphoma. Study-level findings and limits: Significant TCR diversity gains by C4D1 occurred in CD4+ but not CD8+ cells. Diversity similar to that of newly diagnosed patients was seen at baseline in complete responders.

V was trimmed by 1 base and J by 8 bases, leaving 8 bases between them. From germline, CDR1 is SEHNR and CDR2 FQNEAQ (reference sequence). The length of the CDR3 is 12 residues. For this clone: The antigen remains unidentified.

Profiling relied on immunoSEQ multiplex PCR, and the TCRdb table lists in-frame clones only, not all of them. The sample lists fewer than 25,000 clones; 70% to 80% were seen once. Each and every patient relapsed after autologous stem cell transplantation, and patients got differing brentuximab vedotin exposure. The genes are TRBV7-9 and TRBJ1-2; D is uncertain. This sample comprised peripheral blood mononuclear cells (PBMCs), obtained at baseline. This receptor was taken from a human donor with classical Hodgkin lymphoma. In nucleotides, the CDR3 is TGTGCCAGCAGCTTAGGGGAAGCGGGCTACACCTTC. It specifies CASSLGEAGYTF.